This entry lists 19 T cell receptor beta chains sequenced from one sample in a study of shared clonotypes between healthy human individuals. Naive CD8 cells lacked CD45RO and underwent positive selection for CCR7, leaving out terminally differentiated effector memory CD45RA+ cells. Produced via immunoSEQ multiplex PCR; TCRdb's table is partial and in-frame only. The sample shows about 2.1 million clones, roughly 91% of them seen only once. The material sequenced was naive CD8+ T cells from PBMCs. The receptors come from a man younger than 35 in good health. Some clones in this sample may be carry-over from other donors' samples.

The chain recombines TRBV15 with TRBJ2-7; weak D call: TRBD2 (6 bases). The germline V gene encodes CDR1 LNHNV and CDR2 YYDKDF (reference sequence). Trimming removed 4 bases at V and 0 bases at J, with 13 bases between. The CDR3 consists of 15 residues. The CDR3 spells CATSMGGTSSYEQYF. The CDR3 region has the DNA TGTGCCACCAGCATGGGCGGGACGAGCTCCTACGAGCAGTACTTC.

This rearrangement joins TRBV11-1 to TRBJ2-1; 12 bases map to TRBD1. CDR3 length: 15 amino acids. Germline values: CDR1 SGHAT, CDR2 FQDESV (reference sequence). V was clipped by 5 bases and J by 9 bases; unmatched bases: 8. The CDR3 spells CASSPSGQGASEQFF. The CDR3 DNA reads as TGTGCCAGCAGCCCCTCGGGACAGGGGGCGAGTGAGCAGTTCTTC.

The chain employs TRBV7-9 and TRBJ1-1, with a tentative D call TRBD1 (5 bases). The CDR3 spans 12 residues. Germline V gives CDR1 SEHNR, CDR2 FQNEAQ (reference sequence). Trimming left V 5 bases short and J 6 bases short, with 10 bases between. The CDR3 DNA is TGTGCCAGCAGCGTCAGGGAGGCTGAAGCTTTCTTT. Translated, it gives CASSVREAEAFF.

V usage is TRBV6-1 and J usage is TRBJ2-7; D is perhaps TRBD1 or TRBD2 (5 bases each). The V gene lost 0 bases and the J gene lost 0 bases, with 18 bases spanning the gap. CDR1 MNHNS and CDR2 SASEGT come from the germline V gene. The CDR3 is 18 amino acids. The CDR3 DNA reads as TGTGCCAGCAGTGAAGCGAAGCTTGAGGGACGCAGCTCCTACGAGCAGTACTTC. Translating it yields CASSEAKLEGRSSYEQYF.

V is TRBV9 and J is TRBJ1-1; D remains ambiguous. Germline loops: CDR1 SGDLS, CDR2 YYNGEE. Trimming took off 2 bases at V and 1 base at J, with 9 bases between the two ends. This CDR3 is 14 amino acids long. The CDR3 region has the DNA TGTGCCAGCAGCGTCCTCGGGGAGAACACTGAAGCTTTCTTT. Translating it yields CASSVLGENTEAFF. Full variable domain (missing parts from reference TRBV9 and TRBJ1-1): DSGVTQTPKHLITATGQRVTLRCSPRSGDLSVYWYQQSLDQGLQFLIQYYNGEERAKGNILERFSAQQFPDLHSELNLSSLELGDSALYFCASSVLGENTEAFFGQGTRLTVV.

This clone was observed a single time. This chain connects TRBV29-1 to TRBJ2-7; 7 positions agree with TRBD1. CDR3 size: 14 residues. Per germline, CDR1 SQVTM and CDR2 ANQGSEA. After removal of 6 bases from V and 3 bases from J, the junction contained 11 bases not matched to a gene. As DNA, the CDR3 is TGCAGCGTCTCTACCGGGACAGCCCACTACGAGCAGTACTTC. Amino acid sequence: CSVSTGTAHYEQYF.

In nucleotides, the CDR3 is TGTGCCAGCAGTGAAATACGGAACACCGGGGAGCTGTTTTTT. It codes for CASSEIRNTGELFF. This chain links TRBV6-1 with TRBJ2-2; D remains ambiguous. The germline V gene encodes CDR1 MNHNS and CDR2 SASEGT. With 2 bases removed from V and 1 base from J, the gap between germline ends came to 5 bases. This CDR3 has 14 residues.

The chain is built from TRBV2 and TRBJ2-7; TRBD1 or TRBD2 may be the D gene (6 bases each). This CDR3 region has 13 residues. Trimming removed 6 bases at V and 1 base at J, with 10 bases between. The germline gives CDR1 SNHLY, CDR2 FYNNEI. The CDR3 DNA follows: TGTGCCAGCAGCGGGGGCAATTCCTACGAGCAGTACTTC. It encodes CASSGGNSYEQYF.

The V call is TRBV27, the J call TRBJ2-1; TRBD2 matches 7 bases. The germline CDR1 and CDR2 sequences are MNHEY and SMNVEV (reference sequence). This CDR3 has 11 residues. Losses at the gene ends were 6 bases for V and 10 bases for J; bases not matched to a gene: 3. CDR3 bases: TGTGCCAGCAGACTAGCGAGCGAGCAGTTCTTC. It is translated as CASRLASEQFF.

The chain employs TRBV6-5 and TRBJ1-5; 7 bases map to TRBD1. This CDR3 has 15 amino acids. The germline V gene encodes CDR1 MNHEY and CDR2 SVGAGI. J gave up 6 bases and V 0 bases, and 5 bases lay outside the gene matches. This CDR3 reads CASSYSKTGTQPQHF. CDR3 bases: TGTGCCAGCAGTTACTCGAAGACAGGGACTCAGCCCCAGCATTTT.

The rearrangement joins TRBV9 to TRBJ1-4, with 10 bases that match TRBD1. With V trimmed by 2 bases and J by 3 bases, 10 bases remained unmatched. CDR1 and CDR2 (germline): SGDLS, YYNGEE. The CDR3 has 18 residues. The CDR3 protein is CASSVDPGQGESNEKLFF. CDR3 in DNA: TGTGCCAGCAGCGTCGACCCTGGACAGGGGGAGTCTAATGAAAAACTGTTTTTT.

The J gene is TRBJ1-2, the V gene TRBV7-9, with a weak D call TRBD1 (5 bases). Trimming cost V 4 bases and J 9 bases, with 27 bases left between them. This CDR3 has 17 amino acids. The V gene's germline CDR1 is SEHNR and CDR2 FQNEAQ (reference sequence). DNA of the CDR3: TGTGCCAGCAGCTCGGAGACAGCGATCGAAGGGGCGGGAAGCTACACCTTC. It yields the protein CASSSETAIEGAGSYTF.

The genes are TRBV28 and TRBJ1-5, with no clear D. The CDR3 has 17 amino acids. Germline V gene sequence: CDR1 MDHEN, CDR2 SYDVKM. V was shortened by 3 bases and J by 0 bases, with 15 bases between the two germline ends. Here the CDR3 reads CASSFPPGVYSNQPQHF. In nucleotides, the CDR3 is TGTGCCAGCAGTTTCCCCCCCGGAGTTTATAGCAATCAGCCCCAGCATTTT.

This clone was recorded a few times. The J gene is TRBJ2-1, the V gene TRBV30; D gene unclear. CDR1 and CDR2 (germline): GTSNPN, SVGIG (reference sequence). This CDR3 is 12 amino acids long. The V gene lost 3 bases and the J gene lost 13 bases, with 16 bases spanning the gap. The CDR3 DNA is TGTGCCTGGAGCTGGGCAGTCACCAACCAGTTCTTC. Its translation is CAWSWAVTNQFF.

The V and J genes are TRBV27 and TRBJ2-1; a weak D match, TRBD2 (5 bases). With 0 bases removed from V and 10 bases from J, the gap between germline ends came to 10 bases. The CDR3 totals 13 residues. The germline CDR1 and CDR2 sequences are MNHEY and SMNVEV (reference sequence). The CDR3 spells CASSLSRVGEQFF. Written as DNA, the CDR3 is TGTGCCAGCAGTTTATCGAGGGTCGGGGAGCAGTTCTTC.

The V gene is TRBV5-8, the J gene TRBJ1-6, with D tentatively TRBD1 (5 bases). Germline CDR1 reads SGHTS; CDR2 reads YDEGEE. The CDR3 is 14 residues long. V was trimmed by 4 bases and J by 7 bases, leaving 12 bases between them. The DNA of the CDR3 is TGTGCCAGCAGCCTGGGGGGTAGGAATTCACCCCTCCACTTT. Its protein is CASSLGGRNSPLHF.

The chain links TRBV29-1 to TRBJ2-7; 8 positions match TRBD1. CDR3 length equals 14 residues. Per germline, CDR1 SQVTM and CDR2 ANQGSEA. V was pared by 4 bases and J by 2 bases, with 7 bases of the junction left unmatched. CDR3 residues: CSVVGGQGPYEQYF. Written as DNA, the CDR3 is TGCAGCGTTGTAGGCGGACAGGGACCCTACGAGCAGTACTTC.

The chain recombines TRBV7-8 with TRBJ2-7, with a weak D call TRBD1 (5 bases). The CDR3 totals 14 residues. CDR1 is SGHVS, CDR2 FQNEAQ, per germline. V lost 2 bases, J lost 5 bases, and 13 bases lay in between. Here the CDR3 reads CASSLRRDKDEQYF. CDR3 bases: TGTGCCAGCAGCTTACGCAGGGATAAGGACGAGCAGTACTTC.

This clone has a single count. This chain uses TRBV19 with TRBJ1-1; D not resolved. The CDR3 totals 15 residues. Germline V gene sequence: CDR1 LNHDA, CDR2 SQIVND (reference sequence). Deletions cut 1 base from V and 1 base from J, with 10 bases between. The DNA of the CDR3 is TGTGCCAGTAGTATAGGGGTGGGAAGGAACACTGAAGCTTTCTTT. Amino acids: CASSIGVGRNTEAFF. The whole variable domain, filled in from reference TRBV19 and TRBJ1-1, reads DGGITQSPKYLFRKEGQNVTLSCEQNLNHDAMYWYRQDPGQGLRLIYYSQIVNDFQKGDIAEGYSVSREKKESFPLTVTSAQKNPTAFYLCASSIGVGRNTEAFFGQGTRLTVV.